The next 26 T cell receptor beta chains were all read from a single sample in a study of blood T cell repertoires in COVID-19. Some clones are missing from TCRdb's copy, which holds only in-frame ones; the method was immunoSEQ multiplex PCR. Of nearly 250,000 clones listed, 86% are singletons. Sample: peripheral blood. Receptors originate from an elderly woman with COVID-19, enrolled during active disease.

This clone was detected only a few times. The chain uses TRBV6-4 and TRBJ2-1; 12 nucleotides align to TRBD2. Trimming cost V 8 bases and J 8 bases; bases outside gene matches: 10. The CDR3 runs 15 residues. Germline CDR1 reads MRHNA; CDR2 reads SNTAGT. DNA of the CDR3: TGTGCCAGCCGCACACTAGCGGGGGGAGGCCATGAGCAGTTCTTC. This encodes CASRTLAGGGHEQFF.

The CDR3 sequence is CASSPASWLLTTGELFF. CDR3 in DNA: TGTGCCAGCAGCCCGGCTAGTTGGCTTCTCACCACCGGGGAGCTGTTTTTT. The chain recombines TRBV7-9 with TRBJ2-2; D not certain. The CDR3 has 17 residues. Germline assignment: CDR1 SEHNR and CDR2 FQNEAQ (reference sequence). The V and J ends lost 5 bases and 4 bases respectively, with 20 bases between them.

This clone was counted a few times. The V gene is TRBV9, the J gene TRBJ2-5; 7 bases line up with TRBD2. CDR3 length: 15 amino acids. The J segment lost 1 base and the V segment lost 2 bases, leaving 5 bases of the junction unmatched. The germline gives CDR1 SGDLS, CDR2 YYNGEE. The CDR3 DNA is TGTGCCAGCAGCGTCCTTGGCGGGGGCCAAGAGACCCAGTACTTC. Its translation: CASSVLGGGQETQYF.

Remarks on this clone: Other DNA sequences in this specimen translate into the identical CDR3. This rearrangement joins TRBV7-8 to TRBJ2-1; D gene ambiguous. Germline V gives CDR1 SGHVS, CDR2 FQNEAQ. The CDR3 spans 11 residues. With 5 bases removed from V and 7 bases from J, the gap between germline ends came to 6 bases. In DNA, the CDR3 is TGTGCCAGCAGCCTACTGAATGAGCAGTTCTTC. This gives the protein CASSLLNEQFF. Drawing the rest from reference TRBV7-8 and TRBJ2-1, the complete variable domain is GAGVSQSPRYKVAKRGQDVALRCDPISGHVSLFWYQQALGQGPEFLTYFQNEAQLDKSGLPSDRFFAERPEGSVSTLKIQRTQQEDSAVYLCASSLLNEQFFGPGTRLTVL.

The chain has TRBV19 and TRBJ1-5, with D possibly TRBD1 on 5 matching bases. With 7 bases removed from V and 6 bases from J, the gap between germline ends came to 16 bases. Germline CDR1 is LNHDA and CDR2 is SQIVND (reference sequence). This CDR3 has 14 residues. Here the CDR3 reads CASKTGPQSQPQHF. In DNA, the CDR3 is TGTGCCAGTAAAACAGGACCTCAAAGTCAGCCCCAGCATTTT.

CDR3 sequence: CASSFLGVNQPQHF. DNA for the CDR3: TGTGCCAGCAGTTTTTTAGGAGTCAATCAGCCCCAGCATTTT. The chain couples TRBV27 to TRBJ1-5; D is uncertain. Per germline, CDR1 MNHEY and CDR2 SMNVEV (reference sequence). Trimming cost V 3 bases and J 3 bases, with 9 bases left between them. The CDR3 spans 14 residues.

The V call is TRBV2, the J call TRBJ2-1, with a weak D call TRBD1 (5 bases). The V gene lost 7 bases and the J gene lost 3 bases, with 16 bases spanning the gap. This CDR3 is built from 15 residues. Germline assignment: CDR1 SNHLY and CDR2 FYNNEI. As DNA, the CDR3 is TGTGCCAGCAAACAGGAGAATAACGGCTACAATGAGCAGTTCTTC. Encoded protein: CASKQENNGYNEQFF.

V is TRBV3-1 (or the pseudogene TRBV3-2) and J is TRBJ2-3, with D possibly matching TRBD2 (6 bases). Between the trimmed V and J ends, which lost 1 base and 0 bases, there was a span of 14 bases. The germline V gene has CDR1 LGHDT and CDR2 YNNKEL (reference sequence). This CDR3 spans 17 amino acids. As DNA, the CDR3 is TGTGCCAGCAGCCAAGTGCGGGGAGCATATAGCACAGATACGCAGTATTTT. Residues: CASSQVRGAYSTDTQYF.

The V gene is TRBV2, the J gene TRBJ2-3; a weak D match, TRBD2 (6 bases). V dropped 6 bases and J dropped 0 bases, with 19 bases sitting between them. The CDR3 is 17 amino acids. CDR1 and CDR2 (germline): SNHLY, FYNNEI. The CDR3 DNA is TGTGCCAGCAGCCGTCTTATAATTGGGGGGAGCACAGATACGCAGTATTTT. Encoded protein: CASSRLIIGGSTDTQYF.

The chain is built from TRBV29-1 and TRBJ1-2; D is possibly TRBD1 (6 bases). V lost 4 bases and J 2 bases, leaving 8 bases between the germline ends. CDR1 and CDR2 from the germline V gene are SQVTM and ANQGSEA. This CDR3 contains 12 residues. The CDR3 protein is CSVVTGNYGYTF. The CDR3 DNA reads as TGCAGCGTTGTGACAGGCAACTATGGCTACACCTTC.

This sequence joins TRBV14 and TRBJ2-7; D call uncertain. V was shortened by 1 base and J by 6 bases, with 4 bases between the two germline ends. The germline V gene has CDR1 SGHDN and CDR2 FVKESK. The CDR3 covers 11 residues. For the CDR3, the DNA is TGTGCCAGCAGCCAAGCCGTCGAGCAGTACTTC. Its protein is CASSQAVEQYF.

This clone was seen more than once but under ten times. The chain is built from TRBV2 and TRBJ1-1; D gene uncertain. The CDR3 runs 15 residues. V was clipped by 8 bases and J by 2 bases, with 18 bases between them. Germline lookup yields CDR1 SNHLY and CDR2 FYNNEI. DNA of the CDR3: TGTGCCAGCTTGTGGCAGCAAGAGGGAAACACTGAAGCTTTCTTT. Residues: CASLWQQEGNTEAFF.

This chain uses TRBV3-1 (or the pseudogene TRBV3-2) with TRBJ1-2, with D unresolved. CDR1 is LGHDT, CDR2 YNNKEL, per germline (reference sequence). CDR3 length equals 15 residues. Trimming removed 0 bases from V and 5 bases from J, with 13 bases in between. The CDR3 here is CASSQDLVVGYGYTF. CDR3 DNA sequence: TGTGCCAGCAGCCAAGATCTAGTGGTAGGTTATGGCTACACCTTC.

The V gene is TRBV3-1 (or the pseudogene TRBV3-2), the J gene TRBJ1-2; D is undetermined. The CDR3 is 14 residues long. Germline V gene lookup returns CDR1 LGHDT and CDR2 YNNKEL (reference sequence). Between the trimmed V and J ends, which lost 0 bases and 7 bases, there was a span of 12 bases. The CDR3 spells CASSQDSGRGGYTF. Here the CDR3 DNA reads TGTGCCAGCAGCCAAGATTCCGGTCGGGGTGGCTACACCTTC.

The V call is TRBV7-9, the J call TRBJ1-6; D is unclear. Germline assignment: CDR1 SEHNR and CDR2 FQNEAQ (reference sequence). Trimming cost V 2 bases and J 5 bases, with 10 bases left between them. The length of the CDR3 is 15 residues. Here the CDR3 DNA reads TGTGCCAGCAGCTTATGGGCAGACGATAATTCACCCCTCCACTTT. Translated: CASSLWADDNSPLHF.

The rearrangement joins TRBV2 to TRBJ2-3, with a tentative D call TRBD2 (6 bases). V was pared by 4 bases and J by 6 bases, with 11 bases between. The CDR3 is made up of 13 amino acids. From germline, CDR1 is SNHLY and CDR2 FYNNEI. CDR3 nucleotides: TGTGCCAGCAGTGTTACTAGCTTGGATACGCAGTATTTT. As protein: CASSVTSLDTQYF. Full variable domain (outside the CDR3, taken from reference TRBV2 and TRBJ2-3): EPEVTQTPSHQVTQMGQEVILRCVPISNHLYFYWYRQILGQKVEFLVSFYNNEISEKSEIFDDQFSVERPDGSNFTLKIRSTKLEDSAMYFCASSVTSLDTQYFGPGTRLTVL.

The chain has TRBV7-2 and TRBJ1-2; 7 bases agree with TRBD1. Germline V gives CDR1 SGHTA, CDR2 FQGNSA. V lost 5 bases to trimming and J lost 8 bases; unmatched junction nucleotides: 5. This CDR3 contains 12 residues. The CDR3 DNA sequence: TGTGCCAGCAGCCCACAGGGGCTGGGCTACACCTTC. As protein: CASSPQGLGYTF.

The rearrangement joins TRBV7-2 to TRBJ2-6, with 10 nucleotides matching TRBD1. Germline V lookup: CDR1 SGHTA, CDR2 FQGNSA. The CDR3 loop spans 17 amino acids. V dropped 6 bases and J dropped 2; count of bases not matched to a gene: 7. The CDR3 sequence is CASRPGTGVTGANVLTF. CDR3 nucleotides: TGTGCCAGCAGACCCGGGACAGGGGTAACTGGGGCCAACGTCCTGACTTTC.

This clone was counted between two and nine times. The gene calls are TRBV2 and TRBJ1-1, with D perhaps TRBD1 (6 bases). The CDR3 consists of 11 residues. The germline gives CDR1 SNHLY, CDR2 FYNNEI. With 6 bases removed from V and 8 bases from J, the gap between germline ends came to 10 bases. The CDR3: CASSPTGEAFF. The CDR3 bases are TGTGCCAGCAGCCCAACAGGGGAAGCTTTCTTT.

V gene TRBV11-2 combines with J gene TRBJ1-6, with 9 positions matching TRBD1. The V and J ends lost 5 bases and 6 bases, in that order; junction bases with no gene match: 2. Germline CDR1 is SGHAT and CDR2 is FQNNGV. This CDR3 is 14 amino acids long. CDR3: CASSGDRANSPLHF. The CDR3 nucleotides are TGTGCCAGCAGCGGGGACAGGGCTAATTCACCCCTCCACTTT.

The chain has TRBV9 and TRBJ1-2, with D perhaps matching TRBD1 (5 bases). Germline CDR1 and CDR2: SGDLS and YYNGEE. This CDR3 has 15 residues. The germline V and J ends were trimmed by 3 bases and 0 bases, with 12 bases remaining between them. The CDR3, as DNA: TGTGCCAGCAGCGCCAGGGTCCGAGCTAACTATGGCTACACCTTC. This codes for CASSARVRANYGYTF. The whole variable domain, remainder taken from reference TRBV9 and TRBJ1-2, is DSGVTQTPKHLITATGQRVTLRCSPRSGDLSVYWYQQSLDQGLQFLIQYYNGEERAKGNILERFSAQQFPDLHSELNLSSLELGDSALYFCASSARVRANYGYTFGSGTRLTVV.

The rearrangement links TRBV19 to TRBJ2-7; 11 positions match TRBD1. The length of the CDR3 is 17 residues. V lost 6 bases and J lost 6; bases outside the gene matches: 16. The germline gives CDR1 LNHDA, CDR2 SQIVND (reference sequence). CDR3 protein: CASRNRPGTGGVPEQYV. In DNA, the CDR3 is TGTGCCAGTAGGAACCGGCCAGGGACAGGGGGTGTCCCCGAGCAGTACGTC.

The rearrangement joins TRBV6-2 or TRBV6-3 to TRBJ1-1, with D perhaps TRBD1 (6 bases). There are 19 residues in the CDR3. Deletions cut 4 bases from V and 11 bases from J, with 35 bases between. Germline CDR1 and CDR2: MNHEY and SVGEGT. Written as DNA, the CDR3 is TGTGCCAGCAGTTTTTCGACCCGACCCGGGACACCCGATCCGAAGAAGGCTTTCTTT. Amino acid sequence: CASSFSTRPGTPDPKKAFF.

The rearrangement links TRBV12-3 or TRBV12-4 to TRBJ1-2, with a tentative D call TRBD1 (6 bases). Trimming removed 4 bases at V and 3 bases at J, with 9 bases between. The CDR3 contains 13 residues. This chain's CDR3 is CASSYRVDYGYTF. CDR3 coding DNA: TGTGCCAGCAGTTACAGGGTGGACTATGGCTACACCTTC.

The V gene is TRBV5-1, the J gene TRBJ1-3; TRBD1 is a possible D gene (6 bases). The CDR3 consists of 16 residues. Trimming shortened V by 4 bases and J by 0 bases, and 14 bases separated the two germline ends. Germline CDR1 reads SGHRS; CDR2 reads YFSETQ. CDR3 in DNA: TGCGCCAGCAGCGATCAGGGGCCGAGCTCTGGAAACACCATATATTTT. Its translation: CASSDQGPSSGNTIYF.

Written as DNA, the CDR3 is TGTGCCAGTAGTAAGACGGGGGGGCGGAGAGATACGCAGTATTTT. Translated, it gives CASSKTGGRRDTQYF. The chain employs TRBV19 and TRBJ2-3; 8 positions agree with TRBD2. Germline CDR1 LNHDA, CDR2 SQIVND (reference sequence). V trimming: 4 bases; J trimming: 5 bases; junction bases outside the gene matches: 8. The CDR3 spans 15 residues.